This TCR beta chain was observed in a study of cytomegalovirus exposure and HLA in healthy donors. Whole-study context: A later analysis reported the same platform for the roughly 120 validation repertoires and the approximately 670 first-cohort repertoires.

Study conclusions and caveats: Among TCR beta chains, those listed as cytomegalovirus-associated numbered around 180. The tendency of first-cohort TCR clusters to co-occur in the 90 to 150 validation repertoires was the finding of a later analysis. With high specificity and sensitivity, the classifier reportedly diagnosed cytomegalovirus status.

Notes on this clone: As yet, its antigen is unknown.

The table came from immunoSEQ multiplex PCR; TCRdb's copy has only in-frame clones and leaves some out. Found here are 50,000 to 65,000 clones, 95% of them singletons; the top ten hold about 6.4%. The receptor's source is a woman aged 18-29 years in good health and CMV-seropositive. The sequencing sample was made of PBMCs.

CDR3 sequence: CASVNGGTGSYNEQFF. In DNA form, the CDR3 reads TGTGCTAGTGTCAACGGAGGGACAGGGTCCTACAATGAGCAGTTCTTC. The gene calls are TRBV12-5 and TRBJ2-1; 9 positions match TRBD1. Germline-derived CDR1 and CDR2 are LGHNT and FRNRAP. This CDR3 is built from 16 residues. The junction had 8 bases not matched to a gene; V was cut back by 7 bases and J by 1 base.